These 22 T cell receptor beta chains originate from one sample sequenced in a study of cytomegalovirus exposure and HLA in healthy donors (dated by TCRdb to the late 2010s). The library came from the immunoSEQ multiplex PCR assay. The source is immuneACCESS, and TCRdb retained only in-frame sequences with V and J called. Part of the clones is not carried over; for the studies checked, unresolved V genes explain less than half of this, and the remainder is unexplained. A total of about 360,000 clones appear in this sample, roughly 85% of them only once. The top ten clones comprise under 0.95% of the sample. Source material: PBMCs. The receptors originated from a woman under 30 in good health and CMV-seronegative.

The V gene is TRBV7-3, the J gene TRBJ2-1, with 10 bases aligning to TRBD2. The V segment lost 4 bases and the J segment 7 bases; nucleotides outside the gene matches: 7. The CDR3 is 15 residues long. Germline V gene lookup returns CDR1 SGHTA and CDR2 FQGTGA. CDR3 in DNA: TGTGCCAGCAGCTCAGCGGGAGGGCCATCGAATGAGCAGTTCTTC. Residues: CASSSAGGPSNEQFF.

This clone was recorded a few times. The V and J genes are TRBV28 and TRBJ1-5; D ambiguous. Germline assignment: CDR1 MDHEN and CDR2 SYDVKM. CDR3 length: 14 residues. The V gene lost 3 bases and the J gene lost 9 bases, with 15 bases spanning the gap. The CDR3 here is CASSFRRAMGPQHF. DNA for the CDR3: TGTGCCAGCAGTTTTAGGCGGGCTATGGGGCCCCAGCATTTT.

CDR3 in DNA: TGTGCCAGCAGCCTAGGGACTAGCGGGAACAATGAGCAGTTCTTC. This translates into CASSLGTSGNNEQFF. The chain links TRBV7-8 to TRBJ2-1, with 13 nucleotides matching TRBD2. Trimming cost V 5 bases and J 5 bases; bases outside gene matches: 3. CDR1 is SGHVS, CDR2 FQNEAQ, per germline. This CDR3 contains 15 residues.

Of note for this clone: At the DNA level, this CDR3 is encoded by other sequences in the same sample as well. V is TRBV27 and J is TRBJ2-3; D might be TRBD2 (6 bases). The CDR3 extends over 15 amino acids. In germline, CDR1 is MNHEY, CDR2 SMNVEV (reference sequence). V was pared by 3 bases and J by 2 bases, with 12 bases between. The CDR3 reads CASSLLAGFTDTQYF. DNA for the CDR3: TGTGCCAGCAGTTTGCTGGCGGGATTCACAGATACGCAGTATTTT.

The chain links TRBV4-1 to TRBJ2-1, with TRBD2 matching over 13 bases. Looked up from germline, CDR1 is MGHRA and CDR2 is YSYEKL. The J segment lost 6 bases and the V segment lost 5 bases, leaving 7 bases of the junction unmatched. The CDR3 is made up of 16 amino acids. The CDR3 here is CASSLRTSGSSNEQFF. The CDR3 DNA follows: TGCGCCAGCAGCTTACGGACTAGCGGGAGTTCCAATGAGCAGTTCTTC.

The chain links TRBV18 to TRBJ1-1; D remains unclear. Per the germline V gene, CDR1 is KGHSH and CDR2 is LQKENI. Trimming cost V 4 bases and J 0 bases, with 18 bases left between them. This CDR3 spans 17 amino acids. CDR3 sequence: CASSRSTLPGMNTEAFF. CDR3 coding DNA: TGTGCCAGCTCACGTTCAACATTACCCGGGATGAACACTGAAGCTTTCTTT.

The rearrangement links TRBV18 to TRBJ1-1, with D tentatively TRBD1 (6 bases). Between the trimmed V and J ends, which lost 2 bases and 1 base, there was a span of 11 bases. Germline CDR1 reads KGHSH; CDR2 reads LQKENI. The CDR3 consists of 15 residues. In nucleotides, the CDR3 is TGTGCCAGCTCACCAACGTTGGACAGGAACACTGAAGCTTTCTTT. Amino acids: CASSPTLDRNTEAFF.

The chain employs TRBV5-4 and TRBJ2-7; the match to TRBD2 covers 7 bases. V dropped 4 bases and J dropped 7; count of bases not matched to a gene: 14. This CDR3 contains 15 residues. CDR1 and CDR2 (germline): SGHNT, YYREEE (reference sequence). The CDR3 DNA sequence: TGTGCCAGCAGCAAGGAGGCTAGCGGAAATCTGGAGCAGTACTTC. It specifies CASSKEASGNLEQYF.

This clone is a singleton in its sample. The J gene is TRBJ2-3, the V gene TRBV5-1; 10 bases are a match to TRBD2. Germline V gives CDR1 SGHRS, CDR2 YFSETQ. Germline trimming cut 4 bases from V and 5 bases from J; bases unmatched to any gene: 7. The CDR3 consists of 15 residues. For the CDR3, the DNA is TGCGCCAGCAGCGCCAGCGGGGGGGCCGGAGATACGCAGTATTTT. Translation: CASSASGGAGDTQYF.

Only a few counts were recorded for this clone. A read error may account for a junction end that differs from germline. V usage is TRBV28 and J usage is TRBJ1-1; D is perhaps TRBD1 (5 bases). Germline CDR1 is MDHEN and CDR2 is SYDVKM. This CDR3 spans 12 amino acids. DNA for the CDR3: TGTGCCAGCAGTAATCCGGACACCGAAGCTTTCTTT. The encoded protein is CASSNPDTEAFF.

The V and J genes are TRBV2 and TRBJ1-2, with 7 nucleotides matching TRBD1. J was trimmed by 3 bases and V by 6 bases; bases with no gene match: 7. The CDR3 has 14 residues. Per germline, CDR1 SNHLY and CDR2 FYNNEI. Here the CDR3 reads CASRPGQTHYGYTF. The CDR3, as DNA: TGTGCCAGCAGACCGGGACAGACTCACTATGGCTACACCTTC.

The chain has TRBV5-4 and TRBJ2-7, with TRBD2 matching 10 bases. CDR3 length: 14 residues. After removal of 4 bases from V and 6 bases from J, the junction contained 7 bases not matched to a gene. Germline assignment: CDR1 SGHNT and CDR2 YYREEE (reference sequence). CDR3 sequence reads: CASSPSGLAVEQYF. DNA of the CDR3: TGTGCCAGCAGCCCCTCCGGACTAGCGGTCGAGCAGTACTTC.

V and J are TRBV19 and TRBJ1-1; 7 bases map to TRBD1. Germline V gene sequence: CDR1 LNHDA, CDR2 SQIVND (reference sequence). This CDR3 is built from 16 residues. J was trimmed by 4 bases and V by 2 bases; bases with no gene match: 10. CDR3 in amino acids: CASSIRGRGAVTEAFF. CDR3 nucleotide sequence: TGTGCCAGTAGTATAAGAGGCAGGGGGGCCGTCACTGAAGCTTTCTTT.

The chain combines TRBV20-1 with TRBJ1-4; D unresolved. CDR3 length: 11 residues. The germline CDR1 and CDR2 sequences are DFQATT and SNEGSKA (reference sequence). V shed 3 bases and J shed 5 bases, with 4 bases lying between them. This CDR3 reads CSASLNEKLFF. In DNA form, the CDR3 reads TGCAGTGCTAGCCTAAATGAAAAACTGTTTTTT.

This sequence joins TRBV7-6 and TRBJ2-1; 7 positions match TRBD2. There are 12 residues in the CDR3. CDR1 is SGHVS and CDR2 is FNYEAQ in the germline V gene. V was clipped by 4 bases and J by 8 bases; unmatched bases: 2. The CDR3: CASSSAGDEQFF. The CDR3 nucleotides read TGTGCCAGCAGCTCCGCGGGGGATGAGCAGTTCTTC.

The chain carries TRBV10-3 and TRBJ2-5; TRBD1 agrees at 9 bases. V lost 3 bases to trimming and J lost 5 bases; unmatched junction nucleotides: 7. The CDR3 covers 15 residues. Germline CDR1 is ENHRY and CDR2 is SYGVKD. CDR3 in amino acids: CAISDPGQGGETQYF. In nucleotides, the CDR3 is TGTGCCATCAGTGACCCGGGACAGGGAGGGGAGACCCAGTACTTC.

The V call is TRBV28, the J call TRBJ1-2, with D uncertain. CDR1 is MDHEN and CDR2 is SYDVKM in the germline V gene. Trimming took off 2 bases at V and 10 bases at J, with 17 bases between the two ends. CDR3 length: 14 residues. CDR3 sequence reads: CASSLPRGGGVYTF. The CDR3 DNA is TGTGCCAGCAGTTTACCCCGGGGAGGCGGGGTCTACACCTTC.

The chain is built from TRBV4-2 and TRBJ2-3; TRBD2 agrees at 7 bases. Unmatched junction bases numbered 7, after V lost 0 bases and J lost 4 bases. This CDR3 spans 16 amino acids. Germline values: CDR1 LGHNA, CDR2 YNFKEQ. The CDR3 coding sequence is TGTGCCAGCAGCCAAGAGGGCGGGGGAGGGTCAGATACGCAGTATTTT. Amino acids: CASSQEGGGGSDTQYF.

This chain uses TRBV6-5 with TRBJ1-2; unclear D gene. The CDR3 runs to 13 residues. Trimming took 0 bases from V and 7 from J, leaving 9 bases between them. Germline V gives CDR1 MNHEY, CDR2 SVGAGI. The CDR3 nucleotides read TGTGCCAGCAGTTACTCCGTCTTCTCTGGCTACACCTTC. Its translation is CASSYSVFSGYTF.

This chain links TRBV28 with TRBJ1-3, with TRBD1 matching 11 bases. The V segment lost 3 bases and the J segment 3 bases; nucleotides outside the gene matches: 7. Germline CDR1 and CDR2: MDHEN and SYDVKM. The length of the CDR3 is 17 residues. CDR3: CASSLGGTGGFGNTIYF. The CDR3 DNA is TGTGCCAGCAGTTTGGGGGGGACAGGGGGTTTTGGAAACACCATATATTTT.

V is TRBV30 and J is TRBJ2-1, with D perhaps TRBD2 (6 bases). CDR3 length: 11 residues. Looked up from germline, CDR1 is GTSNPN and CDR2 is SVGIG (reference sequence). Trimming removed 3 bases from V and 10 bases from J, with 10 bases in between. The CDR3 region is CAWRDRGEQFF. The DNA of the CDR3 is TGTGCCTGGAGGGATCGGGGGGAGCAGTTCTTC.

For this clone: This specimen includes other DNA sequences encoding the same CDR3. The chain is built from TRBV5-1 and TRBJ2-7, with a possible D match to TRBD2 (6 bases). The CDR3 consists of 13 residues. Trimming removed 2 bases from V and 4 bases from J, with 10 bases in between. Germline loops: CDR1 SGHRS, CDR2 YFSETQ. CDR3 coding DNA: TGCGCCAGCAGCTTCCCGGGGACTTACGAGCAGTACTTC. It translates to CASSFPGTYEQYF.